The 23 T cell receptor beta chains below come from one sample, sequenced in a study of tumor-infiltrating lymphocytes in primary liver carcinoma. The template, roughly 0.45 ug total RNA, yielded TCR beta cDNA made with a constant-region primer. Amplification in three nested multiplex PCR rounds with slightly modified ARM-PCR gave rise to TCR beta libraries. TRBV1-TRBV30 forward primers paired with a C-beta reverse primer were used in the first two PCR rounds, which ran approximately 10 cycles each. From the multiplex PCR reads, TCRdb called clonotypes with MiXCR, one entry per CDR3 protein. The sample lists roughly 330,000 distinct CDR3 sequences; 65% were seen once. Unsorted whole blood yielded the blood RNA, and germline DNA was also extracted. The material sequenced was peripheral blood. The receptors were gathered from a man aged 40-49 years with primary liver carcinoma and hepatitis B virus infection.

Comment on this clonotype: The junction differs from germline at one of its ends, possibly a read error. The V gene is TRBV5-6, the J gene TRBJ2-1; a weak D match, TRBD2 (5 bases). Germline lookup yields CDR1 SGHDT and CDR2 YYEEEE. This CDR3 comprises 12 residues. CDR3 DNA: TGTACCAGCAGTCTGATCGGGATAGGGCAGTTCTTC. This translates into CTSSLIGIGQFF.

A word on this clonotype: A read error is possible here, since a much larger clone lies one base away. The chain uses TRBV6-5 and TRBJ2-2, with 8 bases aligning to TRBD1. The CDR3 is 15 residues long. The V gene's germline CDR1 is MNHEY and CDR2 SVGAGI. In nucleotides, the CDR3 is TGTGCCAGCAGTTCCCCGACAGGGGCCCCCGGGCAGCTGTTTTTT. It is translated as CASSSPTGAPGQLFF.

The chain has TRBV28 and TRBJ2-1, with TRBD2 as a possible D gene (6 bases). The CDR3 is made up of 16 amino acids. Germline values: CDR1 MDHEN, CDR2 SYDVKM. V lost 5 bases and J lost 5, with 19 bases in between. CDR3 protein: CASSPLWVEGHNEQFF. As DNA, the CDR3 is TGTGCCAGCAGTCCCCTATGGGTGGAGGGCCACAATGAGCAGTTCTTC.

Comments on this clonotype: A much more abundant neighbour one base away suggests this may be a read error. V and J are TRBV29-1 and TRBJ2-2; tentatively, D is TRBD2 (5 bases). This CDR3 has 15 residues. V was trimmed by 1 base and J by 4 bases, leaving 13 bases between them. Germline V CDR1 and CDR2: SQVTM, ANQGSEA. In DNA form, the CDR3 reads TGCAGCGTTGAAGTTGCGGAGGATATCACCGGGGAGCTGTTTTTT. As protein: CSVEVAEDITGELFF.

Worth noting for this clonotype: A clone one base away is much larger, so this may be a read error. The V and J genes are TRBV4-3 and TRBJ2-1, with 13 bases matching TRBD2. CDR3 length equals 15 residues. The J segment lost 12 bases and the V segment lost 2 bases, leaving 7 bases of the junction unmatched. Germline V gene data show CDR1 as LGHNA and CDR2 as YSLEER. CDR3 sequence reads: CASSQTSGRAYGQFF. The CDR3 region has the DNA TGCGCCAGCAGCCAAACTAGCGGGAGGGCTTATGGGCAGTTCTTC.

This clonotype was seen at least ten times. The rearrangement links TRBV12-3 or TRBV12-4 to TRBJ2-7; D call uncertain. V shed 1 base and J shed 5 bases, with 15 bases lying between them. This CDR3 contains 15 residues. This CDR3 is CASSLGGSLDHEQYF. The CDR3 nucleotides read TGTGCCAGCAGTTTAGGAGGTTCTCTCGACCACGAGCAGTACTTC.

A note on this clonotype: The junction differs from germline at one of its ends, possibly a read error. The chain couples TRBV11-2 to TRBJ2-3; D uncertain. Germline V gene data show CDR1 as SGHAT and CDR2 as FQNNGV. The length of the CDR3 is 17 residues. The CDR3 is CANSPARNPRVTDTQYF. CDR3 DNA: TGTGCCAACAGCCCCGCTAGAAATCCCCGAGTCACAGATACGCAGTATTTT.

A remark on this clonotype: Compared with germline, one end of the junction differs, possibly owing to a read error. This chain uses TRBV28 with TRBJ2-3; D unclear. Germline CDR1 MDHEN, CDR2 SYDVKM. CDR3 length equals 11 residues. This CDR3 reads CVSSIGDTQYF. The CDR3 DNA follows: TGTGTCAGCAGCATAGGAGATACGCAGTATTTT.

To note about this clonotype: A read error may explain this, as a much larger clone is one base away. J is TRBJ2-7 and V is TRBV12-3 or TRBV12-4, with 7 bases fitting TRBD2. The CDR3 covers 16 residues. J was trimmed by 0 bases and V by 1 base; bases with no gene match: 6. The CDR3: CASSLGLGGASYEQYF. The DNA of the CDR3 is TGTGCCAGCAGTTTAGGGTTGGGAGGGGCCTCCTACGAGCAGTACTTC.

V gene TRBV29-1 combines with J gene TRBJ2-7, with TRBD2 matching over 12 bases. This CDR3 comprises 14 residues. In germline, CDR1 is SQVTM, CDR2 ANQGSEA. The V gene end was trimmed by 7 bases and the J gene end by 0 bases; junction bases not matched to a gene: 4. This chain's CDR3 is CSAETSGSSYEQYF. CDR3 nucleotides: TGCAGCGCCGAGACTAGCGGGAGCTCCTACGAGCAGTACTTC.

To note about this clonotype: Compared with germline, one end of the junction differs, possibly owing to a read error. V is TRBV5-4 and J is TRBJ2-3; 12 nucleotides agree with TRBD2. The CDR3 is 16 residues long. The germline V gene encodes CDR1 SGHNT and CDR2 YYREEE (reference sequence). This chain's CDR3 is CASSRSSGRAADMQYF. In nucleotides, the CDR3 is TGTGCCAGCAGCAGGTCTAGCGGGAGGGCCGCAGATATGCAGTATTTT.

For this clonotype: A clone one base away is much larger, so this may be a read error. The V gene is TRBV6-1, the J gene TRBJ1-1; D is ambiguous. The CDR3 length is 15 residues. Trimming removed 9 bases at V and 0 bases at J, with 17 bases between. Germline values: CDR1 MNHNS, CDR2 SASEGT. The CDR3 region is CARSLGGTLNTEAFF. CDR3 nucleotide sequence: TGTGCCAGGAGTTTAGGAGGCACATTGAACACTGAAGCTTTCTTT.

Of note for this clonotype: This CDR3 fails to terminate in the conserved phenylalanine or tryptophan, so it likely reflects a read error. The V gene is TRBV5-1, the J gene TRBJ1-5; D unclear. Looked up from germline, CDR1 is SGHRS and CDR2 is YFSETQ. The CDR3 totals 17 residues. V dropped 1 base and J dropped 0 bases, with 14 bases sitting between them. The CDR3 region has the DNA TGCGCCAGCAGCTTGCCGAAGCACTCCTATAGCAATCAGCCCCAGCATTCT. Amino acid sequence: CASSLPKHSYSNQPQHS.

A note on this clonotype: Possible read error: a much larger clone is one base away. CDR3 loop: CASNPWERGLGELFF. The CDR3 DNA follows: TGTGCCAGCAACCCTTGGGAAAGGGGGCTCGGGGAGCTGTTTTTT. The chain combines TRBV6-1 with TRBJ2-2, with 7 bases identical to TRBD1. Germline V gene sequence: CDR1 MNHNS, CDR2 SASEGT. V was pared by 7 bases and J by 7 bases, with 12 bases of the junction left unmatched. The CDR3 covers 15 residues.

The rearrangement uses TRBV6-1 and TRBJ2-7; D is undetermined. Germline loops: CDR1 MNHNS, CDR2 SASEGT. The V gene lost 10 bases and the J gene lost 2 bases, with 9 bases spanning the gap. The CDR3 loop spans 11 amino acids. CDR3 in DNA: TGTGCCACCCAGAAGACCTACGAGCAGTACTTC. Protein sequence: CATQKTYEQYF.

On this clonotype: As the CDR3 is not closed by the conserved phenylalanine or tryptophan, this likely results from a read error. The chain joins TRBV11-2 to TRBJ2-2; no clear D. There are 13 residues in the CDR3. Germline V gene sequence: CDR1 SGHAT, CDR2 FQNNGV. For the CDR3, the DNA is TGTGCCGGCAGCTTTGATAGGGCCGGGGAGCTGTTTTAT. Translation: CAGSFDRAGELFY.

This clonotype was seen only once. It may be a read error: a sequence one base away is much more abundant. V gene TRBV6-5 combines with J gene TRBJ2-2, with TRBD2 as a possible D gene (5 bases). This CDR3 comprises 14 residues. The V gene's germline CDR1 is MNHEY and CDR2 SVGAGI. DNA of the CDR3: TGTGCCCGCAGTTACTCGAGGGACACCGGGGAGCTGTTTTTT. This encodes CARSYSRDTGELFF.

In regard to this clonotype: Possible read error: a much larger clone is one base away. The chain joins TRBV6-1 to TRBJ2-1, with D unclear. This CDR3 has 17 residues. V dropped 7 bases and J dropped 3 bases, with 22 bases sitting between them. Germline V CDR1 and CDR2: MNHNS, SASEGT. The CDR3 nucleotides read TGTGCCAGCAAAATTCTCCAGGCTAGTCGGCACTACAATGAGCAGTTCTTC. This gives the protein CASKILQASRHYNEQFF.

Details on this clonotype: A read error may explain this, as a much larger clone is one base away. The genes are TRBV4-1 and TRBJ1-4; maybe TRBD1 (6 bases). The CDR3 is made up of 19 amino acids. Trimming took off 0 bases at V and 0 bases at J, with 17 bases between the two ends. Germline CDR1 reads MGHRA; CDR2 reads YSYEKL. CDR3: CASSQEQGRITATNEKLFF. CDR3 coding DNA: TGCGCCAGCAGCCAAGAACAGGGACGCATCACGGCAACTAATGAAAAACTGTTTTTT.

This clonotype was found a few times. The chain uses TRBV4-2 and TRBJ2-1; TRBD2 agrees at 7 bases. Losses at the gene ends were 1 base for V and 5 bases for J; bases not matched to a gene: 17. The germline V gene encodes CDR1 LGHNA and CDR2 YNFKEQ. The CDR3 has 19 amino acids. CDR3 protein: CASSQANGQAGNRHNEQFF. CDR3 in DNA: TGTGCCAGCAGCCAAGCGAATGGACAAGCGGGAAACCGGCACAATGAGCAGTTCTTC.

This clonotype was seen many times. This rearrangement joins TRBV6-2 or TRBV6-3 to TRBJ2-7; 10 nucleotides match TRBD1. Unmatched junction bases numbered 5, after V lost 8 bases and J lost 1 base. This CDR3 contains 14 residues. Germline lookup yields CDR1 MNHEY and CDR2 SVGEGT. The CDR3 sequence: CASYRTGGSYEQYF. The CDR3 DNA follows: TGTGCCAGCTACCGGACAGGGGGTTCCTACGAGCAGTACTTC.

In regard to this clonotype: This may stem from a read error, because a much larger clone lies one nucleotide away. V is TRBV12-3 or TRBV12-4 and J is TRBJ2-5; TRBD1 might be the D (5 bases). The CDR3 spans 15 residues. V shed 2 bases and J shed 0 bases, with 10 bases lying between them. The CDR3 nucleotides are TGTGCCAGCAGTTTACCCCCAGGGTACCAAGAGACCCAGTACTTC. It encodes CASSLPPGYQETQYF.

This clonotype was observed at least ten times. This chain connects TRBV10-3 to TRBJ2-5; D is tentatively TRBD1 or TRBD2 (5 bases each). CDR1 is ENHRY, CDR2 SYGVKD, per germline. This CDR3 is 13 amino acids long. Deletions cut 9 bases from V and 4 bases from J, with 15 bases between. The CDR3 DNA reads TGTGCCATGGGACCAAACTTGGGAGAGACCCAGTACTTC. It translates to CAMGPNLGETQYF.